The rows below give T cell receptor beta chains drawn from one sample of a study of T cell repertoires in ileal Crohn's disease. Sequenced by immunoSEQ multiplex PCR; TCRdb stores in-frame clones only, minus some. Among about 12,000 clones listed, around 78% were seen once. The material sequenced was ileal tissue. These receptors originate from an adult with Crohn's disease. The CDR3 runs from the conserved cysteine through the conserved F or W. Fields, in order: CDR3 protein, J gene, V gene, clone size. Rows give clone size only sometimes, using once, few, many, or a class for an expanded clone.

CATSRGLGAGSPSGNTIYF TRBJ1-3 TRBV15 few
CAWSPKTETNEKLFF TRBJ1-4 TRBV30 NA
CASSRTTTYEQYF TRBJ2-7 TRBV6-6 NA
CASKDRGFGNQPQHF TRBJ1-5 TRBV19 NA
CAWGGRGNQPQHF TRBJ1-5 TRBV30 NA
CASSREVMRGEKLFF TRBJ1-4 TRBV7-2 NA
CASSVLAGVGNEQFF TRBJ2-1 TRBV6-1 NA
CASSLGVLAGNQETQYF TRBJ2-5 TRBV5-1 NA
CSVDGAGTYEQYF TRBJ2-7 TRBV29-1 NA
CASRGWDRVGEQYF TRBJ2-7 TRBV28 medium-sized
CASSQDLGRVDIQYF TRBJ2-4 TRBV4-1 NA
CASSPARSYEQYF TRBJ2-7 TRBV13 NA
CASSPQRNYNEQFF TRBJ2-1 TRBV18 NA
CASRGTTRREQFF TRBJ2-1 TRBV6-1 NA
CASRSSGGSTDTQYF TRBJ2-3 TRBV6-4 NA
CASSLGGEGYTF TRBJ1-2 TRBV7-6 few
CASSFGTVNTEAFF TRBJ1-1 TRBV7-2 NA
CASSVETGGPYEQYF TRBJ2-7 TRBV6-1 NA
CASSLGSGVNSYEQYF TRBJ2-7 TRBV11-3 NA
CASSETSSYEQYF TRBJ2-7 TRBV5-4 NA
CASKSPNSGNTIYF TRBJ1-3 TRBV28 NA
CASTPDSRETQYF TRBJ2-5 TRBV11-3 NA
CASSLNMGSYGYTF TRBJ1-2 TRBV7-9 NA
CASSHSGTTGETQYF TRBJ2-5 TRBV4-1 NA
CASSAPAGRTYEQYF TRBJ2-7 TRBV2 NA
CASSLRLTGTSGEQFF TRBJ2-1 TRBV27 few
CASFNRGRTDTQYF TRBJ2-3 TRBV6-6 NA
CASSEGGETDTQYF TRBJ2-3 TRBV6-1 NA
CASSQDAVEAFF TRBJ1-1 TRBV4-2 few
CASRPTPGQPRSSLKLFF TRBJ1-4 TRBV28 once
CASSQHTSGKTYEQYF TRBJ2-7 TRBV10-2 NA
CASILDPVMGATHF TRBJ1-6 TRBV7-2 NA
CASSIEPSSGNTIYF TRBJ1-3 TRBV11-2 NA
CASHGGQYNSPLHF TRBJ1-6 TRBV6-5 once
CASRDRERGEQYF TRBJ2-7 TRBV6-1 once
CASTKDFPPPYEQYF TRBJ2-7 TRBV6-1 NA
CASSGTTGASYEQYF TRBJ2-7 TRBV6-1 NA
CASSYRTGGDYGYTF TRBJ1-2 TRBV13 NA
CASSIDRDEQFF TRBJ2-1 TRBV19 NA
CASSLEGTATGELFF TRBJ2-2 TRBV11-3 NA
CASSMDRDTQYF TRBJ2-3 TRBV19 NA
CASSKGDREAQPQHF TRBJ1-5 TRBV5-1 NA
CASSKGQFYGYTF TRBJ1-2 TRBV11-2 NA
CASSEKGGDSGANVLTF TRBJ2-6 TRBV6-1 NA
CASSQAREETQYF TRBJ2-5 TRBV4-2 NA
CASSEGDIYGYTF TRBJ1-2 TRBV6-1 NA
CASSLSTSGTGDEQFF TRBJ2-1 TRBV5-1 NA
CASSRRGNEQFF TRBJ2-1 TRBV5-6 NA
CSSLSVLTDTQYF TRBJ2-3 TRBV29-1 NA
CASSVAEGGEQYF TRBJ2-7 TRBV9 NA
CASSGGTGKSVLHGYTF TRBJ1-2 TRBV2 once
CAWKALAGGNSPLHF TRBJ1-6 TRBV30 NA
CASSHTKTGGYGYTF TRBJ1-2 TRBV7-9 NA
CASSLLGQPQHF TRBJ1-5 TRBV6-5 NA